Below, 29 T cell receptor beta chains from the same sample are listed, as sequenced in a study of cytomegalovirus exposure and HLA in healthy donors. This PCR relied on a set of 60 Vbeta primers and 13 Jbeta primers. Profiling relied on immunoSEQ multiplex PCR, and the TCRdb table lists in-frame clones only, not all of them. The data contain about 120,000 clones, 60% to 85% of them singletons. The material sequenced was PBMCs. These receptors all come from a woman aged 35 to 49 in good health and CMV-seropositive.

The chain links TRBV5-1 to TRBJ1-1; 8 bases line up with TRBD1. The CDR3 is 14 residues long. The V gene's germline CDR1 is SGHRS and CDR2 YFSETQ. After removal of 2 bases from V and 5 bases from J, the junction contained 5 bases not matched to a gene. The CDR3 protein is CASSLLGQGTEAFF. CDR3 nucleotides: TGCGCCAGCAGCTTATTAGGACAGGGAACTGAAGCTTTCTTT.

The V and J genes are TRBV5-1 and TRBJ2-3; maybe TRBD2 (7 bases). V lost 0 bases and J 2 bases, leaving 13 bases between the germline ends. From germline, CDR1 is SGHRS and CDR2 YFSETQ. The CDR3 loop spans 16 amino acids. The CDR3 loop is CASSLDAGAATDTQYF. The CDR3 DNA follows: TGCGCCAGCAGCTTGGATGCGGGGGCCGCCACAGATACGCAGTATTTT. Using reference TRBV5-1 and TRBJ2-3 for the parts outside the CDR3, the full variable domain is KAGVTQTPRYLIKTRGQQVTLSCSPISGHRSVSWYQQTPGQGLQFLFEYFSETQRNKGNFPGRFSGRQFSNSRSEMNVSTLELGDSALYLCASSLDAGAATDTQYFGPGTRLTVL.

V usage is TRBV5-1 and J usage is TRBJ2-7; 11 bases are a match to TRBD2. V gave up 0 bases and J gave up 0 bases; unmatched junction bases: 2. The CDR3 is 16 amino acids. Germline assignment: CDR1 SGHRS and CDR2 YFSETQ. In DNA, the CDR3 is TGCGCCAGCAGCTTGGGACTAGCGGGGAGCTCCTACGAGCAGTACTTC. As protein: CASSLGLAGSSYEQYF.

The rearrangement links TRBV5-1 to TRBJ2-3; D possibly corresponds to TRBD1 (6 bases). V lost 1 base and J 0 bases, leaving 15 bases between the germline ends. Germline assignment: CDR1 SGHRS and CDR2 YFSETQ. The CDR3 is made up of 17 amino acids. The CDR3 coding sequence is TGCGCCAGCAGCTTGTCAAGGCAGGGGTTAAGCACAGATACGCAGTATTTT. It encodes CASSLSRQGLSTDTQYF. The entire variable domain, with the rest obtained from reference TRBV5-1 and TRBJ2-3, is as follows: KAGVTQTPRYLIKTRGQQVTLSCSPISGHRSVSWYQQTPGQGLQFLFEYFSETQRNKGNFPGRFSGRQFSNSRSEMNVSTLELGDSALYLCASSLSRQGLSTDTQYFGPGTRLTVL.

This sequence joins TRBV7-6 and TRBJ2-7, with TRBD2 matching over 9 bases. The germline V gene encodes CDR1 SGHVS and CDR2 FNYEAQ. The trim removed 3 bases at V and 6 bases at J, leaving 6 bases unmatched. CDR3 size: 14 residues. CDR3 protein: CASSFMAGGPEQYF. CDR3 DNA sequence: TGTGCCAGCAGCTTCATGGCGGGAGGGCCCGAGCAGTACTTC.

The chain employs TRBV5-1 and TRBJ2-2, with TRBD1 matching 8 bases. In germline, CDR1 is SGHRS, CDR2 YFSETQ. The V segment lost 4 bases and the J segment 0 bases; nucleotides outside the gene matches: 2. The CDR3 consists of 15 residues. The CDR3 DNA is TGCGCCAGCAGCAAGGGACAGGCGAACACCGGGGAGCTGTTTTTT. Translated, it gives CASSKGQANTGELFF.

This clone has a single count. The V gene is TRBV7-8, the J gene TRBJ1-1; D may be TRBD1 (5 bases). Trimming cost V 1 base and J 0 bases, with 9 bases left between them. Looked up from germline, CDR1 is SGHVS and CDR2 is FQNEAQ. The CDR3 has 15 amino acids. CDR3 loop: CASSLETGVNTEAFF. In DNA form, the CDR3 reads TGTGCCAGCAGCTTAGAAACGGGGGTGAACACTGAAGCTTTCTTT.

V and J are TRBV5-4 and TRBJ1-6, with 7 positions matching TRBD1. Germline CDR1 reads SGHNT; CDR2 reads YYREEE (reference sequence). V lost 5 bases to trimming and J lost 6 bases; unmatched junction nucleotides: 8. This CDR3 spans 15 amino acids. CDR3 region: CASRDDRDLNSPLHF. The CDR3, as DNA: TGTGCCAGCAGGGATGACAGGGACCTTAATTCACCCCTCCACTTT. The whole variable domain, remainder taken from reference TRBV5-4 and TRBJ1-6, is ETGVTQSPTHLIKTRGQQVTLRCSSQSGHNTVSWYQQALGQGPQFIFQYYREEENGRGNFPPRFSGLQFPNYSSELNVNALELDDSALYLCASRDDRDLNSPLHFGNGTRLTVT.

This clone was seen only once. One junction end disagrees with the germline gene, perhaps due to a read error. This rearrangement joins TRBV7-7 to TRBJ2-5; D not certain. CDR1 is SSHAT, CDR2 FNYEAQ, per germline (reference sequence). CDR3 size: 15 residues. The CDR3 sequence: CASSLSGLPQETQYF. The CDR3 DNA reads TGTGCTAGCAGCCTTTCTGGGCTCCCCCAAGAGACCCAGTACTTC.

J is TRBJ2-1 and V is TRBV5-4; 9 positions match TRBD2. The CDR3 has 16 residues. V was clipped by 4 bases and J by 4 bases; unmatched bases: 9. Germline assignment: CDR1 SGHNT and CDR2 YYREEE (reference sequence). This chain's CDR3 is CASSPRAGGGYNEQFF. CDR3 DNA sequence: TGTGCCAGCAGCCCACGGGCGGGAGGGGGGTACAATGAGCAGTTCTTC.

The J gene is TRBJ2-2, the V gene TRBV5-6; 7 nucleotides agree with TRBD1. CDR3 length: 13 amino acids. The J segment lost 6 bases and the V segment lost 2 bases, leaving 1 base of the junction unmatched. The germline V gene encodes CDR1 SGHDT and CDR2 YYEEEE. CDR3 in amino acids: CASSFQGAGELFF. The CDR3 region has the DNA TGTGCCAGCAGCTTCCAGGGGGCCGGGGAGCTGTTTTTT.

The chain joins TRBV7-8 to TRBJ2-1, with 13 bases identical to TRBD2. This CDR3 has 15 residues. The junction had 7 bases not matched to a gene; V was cut back by 5 bases and J by 9 bases. Germline CDR1 SGHVS, CDR2 FQNEAQ. The CDR3 coding sequence is TGTGCCAGCAGCACCCGGACTAGCGGGAGCTCTGAGCAGTTCTTC. This sequence encodes CASSTRTSGSSEQFF.

In its sample, this clone was seen a few times. CDR3 region: CASSVSGRHNEQFF. CDR3 coding DNA: TGTGCCAGCAGCGTATCAGGGCGCCACAATGAGCAGTTCTTC. The chain joins TRBV9 to TRBJ2-1; the D gene is possibly TRBD1 (5 bases). Per the germline V gene, CDR1 is SGDLS and CDR2 is YYNGEE. Deletions cut 1 base from V and 5 bases from J, with 10 bases between. The CDR3 totals 14 residues.

The V call is TRBV4-3, the J call TRBJ1-5; the match to TRBD1 covers 9 bases. The CDR3 extends over 15 amino acids. CDR1 and CDR2 (germline): LGHNA, YSLEER. The trim removed 3 bases at V and 1 base at J, leaving 1 base unmatched. The CDR3 coding sequence is TGCGCCAGCAGCCATGGGACAGGGAGCAATCAGCCCCAGCATTTT. This sequence encodes CASSHGTGSNQPQHF.

The chain couples TRBV29-1 to TRBJ2-5; 10 bases fit TRBD2. Germline loops: CDR1 SQVTM, CDR2 ANQGSEA. V lost 7 bases and J lost 3; bases outside the gene matches: 5. This CDR3 contains 13 residues. The CDR3 reads CSAVLAGEETQYF. In DNA, the CDR3 is TGCAGCGCAGTGCTAGCGGGAGAAGAGACCCAGTACTTC.

This clone was detected only once. This chain joins TRBV7-9 and TRBJ2-3; D gene uncertain. The ends were cut back, 4 bases at V and 5 bases at J, with 4 bases in the middle. The CDR3 has 11 residues. Germline CDR1 and CDR2: SEHNR and FQNEAQ (reference sequence). CDR3 bases: TGTGCCAGCAGCTATCTAGATACGCAGTATTTT. As protein: CASSYLDTQYF.

The gene calls are TRBV10-2 and TRBJ2-5; no firm D call. CDR1 and CDR2 (germline): WSHSY, SAAADI. V shed 0 bases and J shed 2 bases, with 7 bases lying between them. This CDR3 has 14 amino acids. The DNA of the CDR3 is TGCGCCAGCAGTGAGTCGAGAAAACAAGAGACCCAGTACTTC. It translates to CASSESRKQETQYF.

The rearrangement joins TRBV4-1 to TRBJ1-5, with TRBD1 as a possible D gene (5 bases). V shed 2 bases and J shed 1 base, with 9 bases lying between them. Germline-derived CDR1 and CDR2 are MGHRA and YSYEKL. The CDR3 runs to 15 residues. CDR3 region: CASSQPGGSNQPQHF. The CDR3 coding sequence is TGCGCCAGCAGCCAACCGGGGGGAAGCAATCAGCCCCAGCATTTT.

The rearrangement joins TRBV7-9 to TRBJ2-7; 12 bases are a match to TRBD1. This CDR3 contains 15 residues. CDR1 and CDR2 from the germline V gene are SEHNR and FQNEAQ (reference sequence). V trimming: 6 bases; J trimming: 6 bases; junction bases outside the gene matches: 9. The DNA of the CDR3 is TGTGCCAGCAGACGGAGGGGGACAGGGGGCGGCGAGCAGTACTTC. This translates into CASRRRGTGGGEQYF.

This clone showed up just a few times. The chain joins TRBV6-4 to TRBJ1-2; a weak D match, TRBD1 (5 bases). The CDR3 contains 14 residues. The germline V gene has CDR1 MRHNA and CDR2 SNTAGT. The ends were cut back, 3 bases at V and 0 bases at J, with 8 bases in the middle. Written as DNA, the CDR3 is TGTGCCAGCAGTGAAGGGGAATCTAACTATGGCTACACCTTC. Its protein product is CASSEGESNYGYTF.

This clone has only a few counts. The junction departs from the called germline gene at one end, perhaps through a read error. V and J are TRBV6-1 and TRBJ2-5; 9 positions agree with TRBD2. TRBJ2-7 matches the DNA end more closely, so the J call is doubtful. CDR1 and CDR2 from the germline V gene are MNHNS and SASEGT. CDR3 length equals 20 residues. CDR3 DNA sequence: TGTGCCAGCAGTCAAGCGGGGTTTGCGGGTGCGGGAGGGCTCGGATACGAGCAGTACTTC. Translated, it gives CASSQAGFAGAGGLGYEQYF.

The chain has TRBV11-2 and TRBJ1-1; D might be TRBD1 (5 bases). The CDR3 has 15 residues. V shed 4 bases and J shed 4 bases, with 16 bases lying between them. The germline V gene encodes CDR1 SGHAT and CDR2 FQNNGV. CDR3 DNA sequence: TGTGCCAGCAGCTCCCCGCGGACGGGGGGCACTGAAGCTTTCTTT. Translation gives CASSSPRTGGTEAFF.

CDR3 protein: CASSPSRQPSYEQYF. In nucleotides, the CDR3 is TGTGCCAGCAGCCCCTCCAGGCAGCCGAGCTACGAGCAGTACTTC. V and J are TRBV7-9 and TRBJ2-7, with no clear D. Germline CDR1 and CDR2: SEHNR and FQNEAQ (reference sequence). The CDR3 covers 15 residues. V lost 5 bases to trimming and J lost 3 bases, with 17 bases between them.

This clone was detected a few times. The chain couples TRBV30 to TRBJ2-7; TRBD1 matches 7 bases. The germline gives CDR1 GTSNPN, CDR2 SVGIG (reference sequence). This CDR3 is built from 14 residues. Trimming cost V 5 bases and J 2 bases; bases outside gene matches: 9. CDR3 DNA: TGTGCCTGGCTACGACAGGGTATCACCTACGAGCAGTACTTC. This gives the protein CAWLRQGITYEQYF.

V gene TRBV9 combines with J gene TRBJ2-6; D unresolved. Per the germline V gene, CDR1 is SGDLS and CDR2 is YYNGEE. The CDR3 contains 12 residues. Between the trimmed V and J ends, which lost 8 bases and 2 bases, there was a span of 5 bases. CDR3 sequence: CASTAGANVLTF. CDR3 in DNA: TGTGCCAGTACGGCTGGGGCCAACGTCCTGACTTTC.

The rearrangement uses TRBV11-2 and TRBJ2-7; TRBD2 matches 7 bases. With V trimmed by 5 bases and J by 2 bases, 12 bases remained unmatched. Germline V lookup: CDR1 SGHAT, CDR2 FQNNGV. The CDR3 loop spans 16 amino acids. CDR3 protein: CASSPIVGLGPYEQYF. The CDR3 DNA reads TGTGCCAGCAGCCCCATAGTCGGACTAGGCCCCTACGAGCAGTACTTC.

J is TRBJ1-2 and V is TRBV18, with a weak D call TRBD1 (6 bases). The CDR3 is made up of 17 amino acids. Per germline, CDR1 KGHSH and CDR2 LQKENI. V was trimmed by 3 bases and J by 10 bases, leaving 27 bases between them. CDR3 sequence (DNA): TGTGCCAGCTCACCCAGCGTACAGGGCACCGGGAATTATTACTACACCTTC. Translation gives CASSPSVQGTGNYYYTF. Supplemented by reference TRBV18 and TRBJ1-2, the full variable domain reads NAGVMQNPRHLVRRRGQEARLRCSPMKGHSHVYWYRQLPEEGLKFMVYLQKENIIDESGMPKERFSAEFPKEGPSILRIQQVVRGDSAAYFCASSPSVQGTGNYYYTFGSGTRLTVV.

This chain links TRBV5-8 with TRBJ2-7; weak D call: TRBD1 (6 bases). Germline V CDR1 and CDR2: SGHTS, YDEGEE. With 3 bases removed from V and 1 base from J, the gap between germline ends came to 11 bases. This CDR3 contains 14 residues. This chain's CDR3 is CASSYRQVSYEQYF. For the CDR3, the DNA is TGTGCCAGCAGCTACCGACAGGTTTCCTACGAGCAGTACTTC.

The chain carries TRBV29-1 and TRBJ1-1; 8 nucleotides line up with TRBD1. The CDR3 spans 15 residues. Losses at the gene ends were 6 bases for V and 1 base for J; bases not matched to a gene: 10. Germline V gene lookup returns CDR1 SQVTM and CDR2 ANQGSEA. The CDR3 region has the DNA TGCAGCGTCCCGTCAGGGGGCGCCGGGAACACTGAAGCTTTCTTT. It is translated as CSVPSGGAGNTEAFF.